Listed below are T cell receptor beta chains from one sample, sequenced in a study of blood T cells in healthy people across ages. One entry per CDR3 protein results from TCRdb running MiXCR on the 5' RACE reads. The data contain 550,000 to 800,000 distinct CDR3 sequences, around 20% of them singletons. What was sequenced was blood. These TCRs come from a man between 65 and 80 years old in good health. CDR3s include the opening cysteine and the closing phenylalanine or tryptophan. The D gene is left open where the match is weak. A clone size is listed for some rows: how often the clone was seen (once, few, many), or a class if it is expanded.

TGTGCCAGCAGTTCCTTCGGGGCCCAAGAGACCCAGTACTTC,CASSSFGAQETQYF,TRBJ2-5,TRBV14,many,-
TGCAGTGCTAACCGGGACAGGGGGCTCAATGAGCAGTTCTTC,CSANRDRGLNEQFF,TRBJ2-1,TRBV20-1,few,TRBD1
TGTGCCAGCACGGAGAGCAGCATTCAGTACTTC,CASTESSIQYF,TRBJ2-4,TRBV6-1,few,-
TGTGCCAGCAGTTACCCGCTTTTGGTGGGCTCAGATACGCAGTATTTT,CASSYPLLVGSDTQYF,TRBJ2-3,TRBV6-6,-,-
TGTGCCAGCAGTCCGGTTGACAGGGGAGCCTACAATGAGCAGTTCTTC,CASSPVDRGAYNEQFF,TRBJ2-1,TRBV27,-,TRBD1
TGTGCCAGCAGCGTAGAGTTAGATACAGAGACCCAGTACTTC,CASSVELDTETQYF,TRBJ2-5,TRBV9,-,-
TGTGCCAGCAGTCCAGACCGAAGGGGGCGGCTTAATCGAGAGACCCGGTACTTC,CASSPDRRGRLNRETRYF,TRBJ2-5,TRBV27,-,TRBD1
TGCAGTGCTTGTCCGGAGGACGAGCAGTACTTC,CSACPEDEQYF,TRBJ2-7,TRBV20-1,-,-
TGCAGTGCTAGAGGCTCTAGGTCCCCCTACAATGAGCAGTTCTTC,CSARGSRSPYNEQFF,TRBJ2-1,TRBV20-1,few,-
TGTGCCAGCAGTGAATCCGGGGAAAAACTGTTTTTT,CASSESGEKLFF,TRBJ1-4,TRBV2,-,-
TGTGCCAGCAGCTCTACCTTAGCGGGAGGGCCATCCTACAATGAGCAGTTCTTC,CASSSTLAGGPSYNEQFF,TRBJ2-1,TRBV5-6,few,TRBD2
TGTGCCAGCTGTCCGGGACTAGCGGATACCGGGGAGCTGTTTTTT,CASCPGLADTGELFF,TRBJ2-2,TRBV19,few,TRBD2
TGTGCCAGCTCACCTAGTATCGGTGAGCAGTTCTTC,CASSPSIGEQFF,TRBJ2-1,TRBV18,-,-
TGTGCCAGCAGTTTATTGACGGATTCGCCGCAGTATTTT,CASSLLTDSPQYF,TRBJ2-3,TRBV28,-,-
TGTGCCAGCAGACTGACTAGCGGATCCTACGAGCAGTACTTC,CASRLTSGSYEQYF,TRBJ2-7,TRBV7-2,-,TRBD2
TGTGCCAGCAGCGAAGACAAGCGGGAGGGCCGCTACGAGCAGTACTTC,CASSEDKREGRYEQYF,TRBJ2-7,TRBV7-6,-,TRBD2
TGTGCCAGCAGCGAATCGTGGAGGACCTACAATGAGCAGTTCTTC,CASSESWRTYNEQFF,TRBJ2-1,TRBV9,-,-
TGTGCCAGCAGTTCGGACGGTGAAAAACTGTTTTTT,CASSSDGEKLFF,TRBJ1-4,TRBV28,few,-
TGCGCCAGCAGCCAAGCAGTAATAGGGTACAATGAGCAGTTCTTC,CASSQAVIGYNEQFF,TRBJ2-1,TRBV5-1,-,-
TGTGCCAGCAGTGACGGAGGGAGCTCCTACAATGAGCAGTTCTTC,CASSDGGSSYNEQFF,TRBJ2-1,TRBV6-1,-,-
TGTGCCAGCAGCTTAGACTCCGGGGGAGGGGTATTCTACAATGAGCAGTTCTTC,CASSLDSGGGVFYNEQFF,TRBJ2-1,TRBV13,-,TRBD2
TGTGCCTCGGCCGGGACAGGGGGCTCTCAGCCCCAGCATTTT,CASAGTGGSQPQHF,TRBJ1-5,TRBV12-3/TRBV12-4,-,TRBD1
TGCAGTGCCCCACCGGGGCTACTGAACACCGGGGAGCTGTTTTTT,CSAPPGLLNTGELFF,TRBJ2-2,TRBV20-1,-,-
TGCGCCAGCAGCTTGAGGGCGGGAGGGCCAGGTGAGCAGTTCTTC,CASSLRAGGPGEQFF,TRBJ2-1,TRBV5-1,few,TRBD2
TGTGCCAGCAGCCACCCTACAGGGGGCACTAGCACAGGTACGCAGTATTTT,CASSHPTGGTSTGTQYF,TRBJ2-3,TRBV3-1,-,TRBD1
TGTGCCAGCACAAGCGGACTAGCGTTCTACGAGCAGTACTTC,CASTSGLAFYEQYF,TRBJ2-7,TRBV7-2,-,TRBD2
TGCAGCGTTAGACTAGGACAAGAGACCCAGTACTTC,CSVRLGQETQYF,TRBJ2-5,TRBV29-1,many,-
TGTGCCAGCAGCTTAGCGCCGGCAGGGACGGACAATGAGCAGTTCTTC,CASSLAPAGTDNEQFF,TRBJ2-1,TRBV7-6,-,-
TGTGCCAGCAGCTGGAAGACAGCCGCCTATAATTCACCCCTCCACTTT,CASSWKTAAYNSPLHF,TRBJ1-6,TRBV7-2,-,-
TGCAGTGCTAGTTCGGGGGACAACTACCAAGAGACCCAGTACTTC,CSASSGDNYQETQYF,TRBJ2-5,TRBV20-1,many,-
TGCAGTGCTAGAGAGCAGGGGTCTGGCACAGATACGCAGTATTTT,CSAREQGSGTDTQYF,TRBJ2-3,TRBV20-1,many,-
TGTGCCAGCGAGACGACTAGCGGGAGCTACGGGCAGTACTTC,CASETTSGSYGQYF,TRBJ2-7,TRBV25-1,few,TRBD2
TGTGCCAGCAATCAAGAGCTAGGCCGAAATGAGCAGTTCTTC,CASNQELGRNEQFF,TRBJ2-1,TRBV6-1,once,-
TGTGCCAGCAGTTTCGCCTCCCTGGGCGTATTAGGCTACACCTTC,CASSFASLGVLGYTF,TRBJ1-2,TRBV12-3/TRBV12-4,-,-
TGCAGCGTTGAAGGGGTGGTAGGGGGGTACGAGACCCAGTACTTC,CSVEGVVGGYETQYF,TRBJ2-5,TRBV29-1,-,-
TGTGCCAGCAGGCCGACTAGCGGGGCTTCCACAGATACGCAGTATTTT,CASRPTSGASTDTQYF,TRBJ2-3,TRBV12-3/TRBV12-4,few,TRBD2
TGCGCCAGCAGGGCAGGGCCGGAGACCTACAATGAGCAGTTCTTC,CASRAGPETYNEQFF,TRBJ2-1,TRBV5-1,few,-
TGCAGCGTTCAACAGGGGACCACCTCCTACGAGCAGTACTTC,CSVQQGTTSYEQYF,TRBJ2-7,TRBV29-1,-,TRBD1
TGTGCCAGCAGTTACGGGACTAGCGGGATCTCCTACGAGCAGTACTTC,CASSYGTSGISYEQYF,TRBJ2-7,TRBV6-6,-,TRBD2
TGCAGTGCTAGAGATGATATCAGCGCCTCGAACACCGGGGAGCTGTTTTTT,CSARDDISASNTGELFF,TRBJ2-2,TRBV20-1,-,-
TGTGCCATCAGTGAGCCCGGACAGGAGCAGACCCAGTACTTC,CAISEPGQEQTQYF,TRBJ2-5,TRBV10-3,-,TRBD1
TGCGCCAGCAGTAGTAGGGGGGATAATACGCAGTATTTT,CASSSRGDNTQYF,TRBJ2-3,TRBV5-1,-,-
TGTGCCAGCAGCTTAGTAGGCAGAGAATTCTATGGCTACACCTTC,CASSLVGREFYGYTF,TRBJ1-2,TRBV11-2,once,-
TGCAGTGCTAGAAAGGCGGGAGGGTTCGGGGAGCTGTTTTTT,CSARKAGGFGELFF,TRBJ2-2,TRBV20-1,few,TRBD2
TGCGCCAGCAGCTTGAGGGATGAAGAGACCCAGTACTTC,CASSLRDEETQYF,TRBJ2-5,TRBV5-1,-,-
TGTGCTAGCAGCCCGGACTGGAGCTCCTACAATGAGCAGTTCTTC,CASSPDWSSYNEQFF,TRBJ2-1,TRBV7-7,-,-
TGTGCCAGCAGTGTCGGGACTGCACGGGGTGGCTACACCTTC,CASSVGTARGGYTF,TRBJ1-2,TRBV12-3/TRBV12-4,many,-